This T cell receptor beta chain is drawn from a study of T cell changes during pregnancy in multiple sclerosis. Generated by immunoSEQ multiplex PCR, the TCRdb table keeps only in-frame clones and is missing some. Among tens of thousands of clones listed, more than 90% were seen once. V shed 5 bases and J shed 8 bases, with 13 bases lying between them. The CDR3 consists of 13 residues. CDR1 is MNHEY, CDR2 SMNVEV, per germline (reference sequence). This clone was detected once. V and J are TRBV27 and TRBJ2-1; perhaps TRBD2 as D (6 bases). The sequence was collected from a female donor with multiple sclerosis, enrolled in a pregnancy study. Sequencing was performed on CD4+ T cells from peripheral blood mononuclear cells, taken in the second trimester of pregnancy. The CDR3 reads CASSRKGRYEQFF. CDR3 nucleotides: TGTGCCAGCAGTCGCAAAGGGAGGTATGAGCAGTTCTTC.